Here is one T cell receptor beta chain with its context. Its antigen is undetermined. This entry is derived from a study of cytomegalovirus exposure and HLA in healthy donors. Study summary: Early on, a data release was issued that held 80 million to 90 million unique TCRs from HLA-typed donors. Overall study results and limits: Diagnosis of cytomegalovirus status made by the classifier reportedly showed high specificity and sensitivity.

The study ran its PCR with 60 Vbeta and 13 Jbeta primers. This table comes from immunoSEQ multiplex PCR, and its TCRdb copy is limited to in-frame clones, with some not included. The repertoire consists of 90,000 to 120,000 clones, with 65% to 80% occurring once and the leading ten covering 3.5% to 5%. All the people who gave samples were healthy bone marrow donors. The CDR3 sequence is 14 residues long. The V gene end was trimmed by 5 bases and the J gene end by 8 bases; junction bases not matched to a gene: 10. Looked up from germline, CDR1 is MNHEY and CDR2 is SMNVEV (reference sequence). The chain uses TRBV27 and TRBJ1-2; TRBD1 agrees at 8 bases. The sequencing input was PBMCs. The source of this sequence is a male donor in good health and CMV-seronegative. The chain's CDR3 is CASSPLQGARGYTF. The CDR3 DNA follows: TGTGCCAGCAGTCCCCTCCAGGGGGCACGCGGCTACACCTTC.